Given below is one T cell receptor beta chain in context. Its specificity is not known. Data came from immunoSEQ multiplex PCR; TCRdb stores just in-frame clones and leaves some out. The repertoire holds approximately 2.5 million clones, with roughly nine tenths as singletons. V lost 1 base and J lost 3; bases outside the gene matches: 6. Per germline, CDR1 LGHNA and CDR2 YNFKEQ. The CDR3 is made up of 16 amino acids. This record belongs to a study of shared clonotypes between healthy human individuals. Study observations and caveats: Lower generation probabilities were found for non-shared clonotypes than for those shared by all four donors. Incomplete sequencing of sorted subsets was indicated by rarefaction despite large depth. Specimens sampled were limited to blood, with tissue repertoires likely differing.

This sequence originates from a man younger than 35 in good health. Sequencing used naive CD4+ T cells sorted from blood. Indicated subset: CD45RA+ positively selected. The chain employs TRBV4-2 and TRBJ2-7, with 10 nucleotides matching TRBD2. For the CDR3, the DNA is TGTGCCAGCAGCCAAGGCCCTAGCGGGGGCCGCTACGAGCAGTACTTC. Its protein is CASSQGPSGGRYEQYF.